This T cell receptor beta chain was recovered during a study of graft-versus-host responses after intestinal transplantation. Whole-study context: Anti-thymocyte globulin induction, then tacrolimus and steroids for approximately 3 years, went to all recipients.

Clones were read by immunoSEQ multiplex PCR, and TCRdb kept only the in-frame ones, dropping some. The table has around 39,000 clones, 85% to 95% seen once. About this clone: The antigen is not known. The same CDR3 is also encoded by other DNA sequences in this sample.

Study conclusions and caveats: Recipient marrow showed GvH clones, some seen first in ileum or blood. Circulating GvH clone levels at their peak were associated with HvG declines (early post-transplant). High graft-versus-host to host-versus-graft T cell clonal ratios marked allografts of patients with graft-donor macrochimerism.

The TCR sequence derives from a human patient who received an intestinal transplant, so some T cells may come from the graft donor. The source material was PBMCs, sampled roughly 110 weeks after intestinal transplantation.

CDR3 sequence: CASSSGSNQPQHF. The CDR3 DNA follows: TGTGCCAGCAGTTCAGGGAGCAATCAGCCCCAGCATTTT. This sequence joins TRBV28 and TRBJ1-5, with D possibly matching TRBD1 (5 bases). V lost 4 bases to trimming and J lost 1 base, with 5 bases between them. CDR3 length: 13 amino acids. Germline-derived CDR1 and CDR2 are MDHEN and SYDVKM.